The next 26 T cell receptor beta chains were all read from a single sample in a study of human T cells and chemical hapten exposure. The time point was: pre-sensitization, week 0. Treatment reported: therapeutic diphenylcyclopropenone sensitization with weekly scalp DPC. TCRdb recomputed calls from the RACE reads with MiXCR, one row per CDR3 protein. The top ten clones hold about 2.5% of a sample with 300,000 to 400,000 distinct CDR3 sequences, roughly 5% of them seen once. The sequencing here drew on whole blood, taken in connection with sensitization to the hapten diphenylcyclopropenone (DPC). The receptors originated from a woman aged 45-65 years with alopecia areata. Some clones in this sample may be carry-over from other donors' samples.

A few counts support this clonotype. CDR3 in amino acids: CAWSSTGGNNSPLHF. CDR3 nucleotide sequence: TGTGCCTGGAGTTCTACAGGGGGCAATAATTCACCCCTCCACTTT. V gene TRBV30 combines with J gene TRBJ1-6; 9 nucleotides match TRBD1. Germline lookup yields CDR1 GTSNPN and CDR2 SVGIG (reference sequence). This CDR3 has 15 residues. The V gene end was trimmed by 2 bases and the J gene end by 5 bases; junction bases not matched to a gene: 4. Combining the CDR3 with reference TRBV30 and TRBJ1-6 gives the whole variable domain SQTIHQWPATLVQPVGSPLSLECTVEGTSNPNLYWYRQAAGRGLQLLFYSVGIGQISSEVPQNLSASRPQDRQFILSSKKLLLSDSGFYLCAWSSTGGNNSPLHFGNGTRLTVT.

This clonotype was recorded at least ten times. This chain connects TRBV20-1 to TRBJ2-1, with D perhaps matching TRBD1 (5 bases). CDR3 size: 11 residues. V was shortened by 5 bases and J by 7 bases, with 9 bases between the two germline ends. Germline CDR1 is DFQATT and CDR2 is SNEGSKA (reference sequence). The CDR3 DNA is TGCAGTGCTCCAGGGATAAATGAGCAGTTCTTC. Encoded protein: CSAPGINEQFF.

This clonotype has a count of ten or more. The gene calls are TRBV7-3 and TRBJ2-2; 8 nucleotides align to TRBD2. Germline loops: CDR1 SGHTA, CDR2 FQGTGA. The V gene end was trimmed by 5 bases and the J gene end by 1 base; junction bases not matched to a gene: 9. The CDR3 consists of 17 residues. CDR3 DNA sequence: TGTGCCAGCAGCCCCAGGGGTAGCGGGGTGAACACCGGGGAGCTGTTTTTT. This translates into CASSPRGSGVNTGELFF.

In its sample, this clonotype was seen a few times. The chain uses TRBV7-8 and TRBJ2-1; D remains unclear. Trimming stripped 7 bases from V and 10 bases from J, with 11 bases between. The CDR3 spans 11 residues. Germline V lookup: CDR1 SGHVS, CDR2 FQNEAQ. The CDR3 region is CASTIQREQFF. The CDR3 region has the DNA TGTGCCAGCACAATTCAGAGGGAGCAGTTCTTC.

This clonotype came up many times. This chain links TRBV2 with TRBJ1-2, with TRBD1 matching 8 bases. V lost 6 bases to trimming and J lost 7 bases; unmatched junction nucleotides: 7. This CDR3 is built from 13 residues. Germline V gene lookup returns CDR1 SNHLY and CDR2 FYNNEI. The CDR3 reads CASRETGGLGYTF. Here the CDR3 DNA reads TGTGCCAGCAGAGAAACAGGGGGTCTTGGCTACACCTTC. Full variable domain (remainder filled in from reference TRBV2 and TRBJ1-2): EPEVTQTPSHQVTQMGQEVILRCVPISNHLYFYWYRQILGQKVEFLVSFYNNEISEKSEIFDDQFSVERPDGSNFTLKIRSTKLEDSAMYFCASRETGGLGYTFGSGTRLTVV.

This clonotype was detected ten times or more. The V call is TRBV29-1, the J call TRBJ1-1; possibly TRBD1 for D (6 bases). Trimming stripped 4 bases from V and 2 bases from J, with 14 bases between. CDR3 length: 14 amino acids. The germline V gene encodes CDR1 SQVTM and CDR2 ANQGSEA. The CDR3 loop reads CSVGTRTANTEAFF. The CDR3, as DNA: TGCAGCGTTGGGACGCGGACAGCCAACACTGAAGCTTTCTTT.

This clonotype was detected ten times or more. CDR3 protein: CASSLQGDPGDTQYF. DNA for the CDR3: TGTGCCAGCAGCCTACAGGGTGATCCGGGAGATACGCAGTATTTT. This chain connects TRBV7-3 to TRBJ2-3, with D maybe TRBD1 (6 bases). The CDR3 consists of 15 residues. The germline V gene encodes CDR1 SGHTA and CDR2 FQGTGA. Trimming pared 5 bases from V and 5 bases from J, leaving 17 bases between.

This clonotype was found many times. In DNA, the CDR3 is TGTGCCAGCAGCTTCGTCCTTGCCTCCCTCAATGAGCAGTTCTTC. Amino acids: CASSFVLASLNEQFF. The chain uses TRBV11-3 and TRBJ2-1; D not certain. V was cut by 3 bases and J by 6 bases, with 15 bases left in between. The CDR3 runs 15 residues. Germline CDR1 and CDR2: SGHNT and YENEEA.

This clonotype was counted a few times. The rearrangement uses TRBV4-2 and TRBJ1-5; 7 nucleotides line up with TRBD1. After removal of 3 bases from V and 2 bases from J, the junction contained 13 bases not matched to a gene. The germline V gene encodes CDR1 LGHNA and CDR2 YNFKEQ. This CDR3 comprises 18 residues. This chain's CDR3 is CASSQAIDRAHGNQPQHF. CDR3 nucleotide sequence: TGTGCCAGCAGCCAGGCTATTGACAGGGCTCATGGCAATCAGCCCCAGCATTTT.

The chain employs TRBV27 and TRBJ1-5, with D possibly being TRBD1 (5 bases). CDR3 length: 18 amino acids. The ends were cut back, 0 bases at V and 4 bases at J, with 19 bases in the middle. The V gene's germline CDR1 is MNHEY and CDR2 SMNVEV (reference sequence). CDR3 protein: CASSLSSGGWSANQPQHF. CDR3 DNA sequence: TGTGCCAGCAGTTTATCGTCTGGGGGATGGAGCGCGAATCAGCCCCAGCATTTT.

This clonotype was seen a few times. For the CDR3, the DNA is TGTGCCAGCAGCCAACCTACCTTAGGAGCTCTCTCCTACGAGCAGTACTTC. Amino acids: CASSQPTLGALSYEQYF. The V gene is TRBV3-1, the J gene TRBJ2-7; D ambiguous. The V gene lost 2 bases and the J gene lost 0 bases, with 17 bases spanning the gap. The V gene's germline CDR1 is LGHDT and CDR2 YNNKEL (reference sequence). The CDR3 is made up of 17 amino acids.

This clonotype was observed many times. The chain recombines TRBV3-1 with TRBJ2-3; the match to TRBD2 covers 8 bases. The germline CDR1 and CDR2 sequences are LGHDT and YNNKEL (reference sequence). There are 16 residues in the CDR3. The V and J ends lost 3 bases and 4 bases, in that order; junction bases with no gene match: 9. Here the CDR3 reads CASSHRAGVVADTQYF. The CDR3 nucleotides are TGTGCCAGCAGCCACCGAGCGGGGGTCGTGGCAGATACGCAGTATTTT.

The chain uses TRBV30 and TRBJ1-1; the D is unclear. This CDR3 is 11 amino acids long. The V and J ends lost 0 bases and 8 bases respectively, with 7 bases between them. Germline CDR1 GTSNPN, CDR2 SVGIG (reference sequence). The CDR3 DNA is TGTGCCTGGAGTGTGAGCTGGGAAGCTTTCTTT. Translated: CAWSVSWEAFF.

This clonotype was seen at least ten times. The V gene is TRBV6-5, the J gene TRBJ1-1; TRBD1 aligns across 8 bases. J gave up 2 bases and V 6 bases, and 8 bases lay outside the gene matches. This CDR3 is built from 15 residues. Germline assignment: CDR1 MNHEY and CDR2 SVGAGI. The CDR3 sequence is CASSRHQGANTEAFF. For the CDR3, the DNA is TGTGCCAGCAGCAGACACCAGGGGGCCAACACTGAAGCTTTCTTT.

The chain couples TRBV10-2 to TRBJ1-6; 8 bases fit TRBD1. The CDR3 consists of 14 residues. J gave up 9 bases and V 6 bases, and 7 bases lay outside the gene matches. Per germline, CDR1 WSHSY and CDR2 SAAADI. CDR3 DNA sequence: TGCGCCAGCAGCAGGGGACAGGCGGCTTCACCCCTCCACTTT. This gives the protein CASSRGQAASPLHF.

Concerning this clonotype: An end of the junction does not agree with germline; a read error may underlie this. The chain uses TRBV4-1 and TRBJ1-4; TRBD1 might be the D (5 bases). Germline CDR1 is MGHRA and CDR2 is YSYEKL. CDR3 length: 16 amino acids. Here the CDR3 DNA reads TGCGCCAGCAGCCAAGATTCCGGGGCCGTTAATGAAAAACTGTTATTT. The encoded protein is CASSQDSGAVNEKLLF.

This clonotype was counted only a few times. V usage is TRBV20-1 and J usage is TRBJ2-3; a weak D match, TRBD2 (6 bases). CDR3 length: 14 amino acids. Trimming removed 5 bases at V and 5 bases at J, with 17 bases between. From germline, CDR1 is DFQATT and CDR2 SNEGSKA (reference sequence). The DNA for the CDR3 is TGCAGTGCTCCCAGCGGGCAGGGAGTAGATACGCAGTATTTT. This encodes CSAPSGQGVDTQYF.

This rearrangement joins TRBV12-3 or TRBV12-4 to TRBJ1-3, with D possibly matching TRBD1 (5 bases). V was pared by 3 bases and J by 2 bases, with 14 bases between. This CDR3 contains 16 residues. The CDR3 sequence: CASSFPGRDAGNTIYF. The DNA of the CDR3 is TGTGCCAGCAGTTTCCCCGGCAGGGACGCTGGAAACACCATATATTTT.

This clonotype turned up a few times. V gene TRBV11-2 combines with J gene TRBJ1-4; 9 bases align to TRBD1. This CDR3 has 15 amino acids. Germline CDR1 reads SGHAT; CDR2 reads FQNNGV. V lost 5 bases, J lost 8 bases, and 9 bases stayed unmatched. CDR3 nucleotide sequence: TGTGCCAGCAGCGAGTTTGGACAGGGGAGGGAAAAACTGTTTTTT. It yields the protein CASSEFGQGREKLFF.

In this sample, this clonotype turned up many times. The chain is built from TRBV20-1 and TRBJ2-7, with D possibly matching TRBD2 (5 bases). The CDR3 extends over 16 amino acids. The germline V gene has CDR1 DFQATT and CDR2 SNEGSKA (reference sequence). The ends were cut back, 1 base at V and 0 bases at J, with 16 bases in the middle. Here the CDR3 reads CSARGTLAYSSYEQYF. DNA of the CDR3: TGCAGTGCTAGAGGAACTCTAGCTTATAGCTCCTACGAGCAGTACTTC.

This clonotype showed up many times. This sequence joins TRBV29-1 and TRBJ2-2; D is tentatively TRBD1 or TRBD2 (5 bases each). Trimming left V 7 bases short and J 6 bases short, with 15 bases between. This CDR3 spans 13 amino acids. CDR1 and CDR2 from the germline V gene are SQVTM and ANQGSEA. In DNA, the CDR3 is TGCAGCGCAGGTCCCTCGGGACCCGGGGAGCTGTTTTTT. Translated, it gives CSAGPSGPGELFF.

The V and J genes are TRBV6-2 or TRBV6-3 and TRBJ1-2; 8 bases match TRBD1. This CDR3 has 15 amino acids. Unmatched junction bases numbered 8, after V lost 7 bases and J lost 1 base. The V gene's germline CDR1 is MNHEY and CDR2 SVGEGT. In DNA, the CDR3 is TGTGCCAGCACCACGGGACAGGCCTATAACTATGGCTACACCTTC. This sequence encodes CASTTGQAYNYGYTF.

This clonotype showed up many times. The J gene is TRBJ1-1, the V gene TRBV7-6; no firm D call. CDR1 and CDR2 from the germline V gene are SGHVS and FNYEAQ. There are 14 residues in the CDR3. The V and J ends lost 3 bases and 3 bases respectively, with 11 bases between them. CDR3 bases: TGTGCCAGCAGCTTCACGGGTACCGACACTGAAGCTTTCTTT. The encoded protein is CASSFTGTDTEAFF.

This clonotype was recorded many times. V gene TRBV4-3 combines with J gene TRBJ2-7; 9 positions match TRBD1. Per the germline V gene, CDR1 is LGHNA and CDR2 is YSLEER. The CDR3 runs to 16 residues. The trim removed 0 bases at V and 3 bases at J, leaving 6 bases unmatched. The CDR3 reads CASSQDGGQGIYEQYF. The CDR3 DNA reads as TGCGCCAGCAGCCAAGATGGAGGACAGGGGATCTACGAGCAGTACTTC.

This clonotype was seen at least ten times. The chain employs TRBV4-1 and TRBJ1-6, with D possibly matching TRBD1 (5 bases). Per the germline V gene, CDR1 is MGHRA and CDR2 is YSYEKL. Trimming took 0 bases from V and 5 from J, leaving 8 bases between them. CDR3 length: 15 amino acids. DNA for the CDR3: TGCGCCAGCAGCCAAGATGACAGACATAATTCACCCCTCCACTTT. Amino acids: CASSQDDRHNSPLHF.

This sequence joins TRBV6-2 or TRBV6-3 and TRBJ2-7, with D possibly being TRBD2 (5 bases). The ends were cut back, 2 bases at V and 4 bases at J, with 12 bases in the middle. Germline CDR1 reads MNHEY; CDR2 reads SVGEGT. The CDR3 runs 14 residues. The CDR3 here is CASSYGGGGYEQYF. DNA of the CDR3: TGTGCCAGCAGTTACGGCGGAGGTGGTTACGAGCAGTACTTC.